These 31 T cell receptor beta chains were sequenced from one sample in a study of technical replicates of blood from a handful of donors. Clones were read by immunoSEQ multiplex PCR, and TCRdb kept only the in-frame ones, dropping some. The sample comprises 75,000 or so clones, 90% to 95% of which are singletons, and over 0.4% rests with the top ten. Sequenced material: T cells isolated from PBMCs. All receptors derive from a human donor in good health.

The chain uses TRBV11-2 and TRBJ2-1; D is unresolved. Trimming left V 2 bases short and J 7 bases short, with 9 bases between. The CDR3 has 13 amino acids. Germline-derived CDR1 and CDR2 are SGHAT and FQNNGV. The CDR3 bases are TGTGCCAGCAGCTTAACGGTCCGGAATGAGCAGTTCTTC. Encoded protein: CASSLTVRNEQFF.

The chain uses TRBV6-5 and TRBJ1-1, with TRBD1 as a possible D gene (5 bases). V dropped 5 bases and J dropped 7 bases, with 11 bases sitting between them. Germline CDR1 reads MNHEY; CDR2 reads SVGAGI. The CDR3 is 12 residues long. The CDR3 region has the DNA TGTGCCAGCAGTAGTGGGGGACTTGAAGCTTTCTTT. Translation gives CASSSGGLEAFF.

V is TRBV30 and J is TRBJ1-4, with 7 bases fitting TRBD1. J was trimmed by 7 bases and V by 0 bases; bases with no gene match: 5. Germline CDR1 GTSNPN, CDR2 SVGIG (reference sequence). CDR3 size: 14 residues. CDR3 amino acids: CAWSVYRGFEKLFF. The CDR3 coding sequence is TGTGCCTGGAGTGTATACAGGGGATTTGAAAAACTGTTTTTT.

CDR3 region: CASSYYGRAIEQYF. CDR3 nucleotide sequence: TGTGCCAGCAGTTACTACGGGAGGGCCATCGAGCAGTACTTC. The chain uses TRBV6-5 and TRBJ2-7; 8 bases agree with TRBD2. Germline V gene sequence: CDR1 MNHEY, CDR2 SVGAGI. The CDR3 loop spans 14 amino acids. Losses at the gene ends were 1 base for V and 6 bases for J; bases not matched to a gene: 5.

The chain couples TRBV10-3 to TRBJ1-2; TRBD1 agrees at 9 bases. The CDR3 runs 17 residues. CDR1 is ENHRY and CDR2 is SYGVKD in the germline V gene. With V trimmed by 5 bases and J by 4 bases, 14 bases remained unmatched. The CDR3 spells CAISQTGGDYTIYGYTF. The CDR3 nucleotides read TGTGCCATCAGTCAGACAGGGGGTGACTATACTATCTATGGCTACACCTTC.

The CDR3 DNA follows: TGTGCCAGTAGTATAGGGCCAAACCTGAATCAGCCCCAGCATTTT. Translating gives CASSIGPNLNQPQHF. This rearrangement joins TRBV19 to TRBJ1-5; D is ambiguous. V lost 1 base and J 4 bases, leaving 11 bases between the germline ends. The CDR3 sequence is 15 residues long. Germline V gene sequence: CDR1 LNHDA, CDR2 SQIVND (reference sequence).

The gene calls are TRBV7-9 and TRBJ2-2, with 9 nucleotides matching TRBD1. With 1 base clipped from V and 3 bases from J, the junction kept 0 bases outside the gene matches. The CDR3 has 15 amino acids. The V gene's germline CDR1 is SEHNR and CDR2 FQNEAQ (reference sequence). The CDR3 reads CASSLGQGDTGELFF. The DNA of the CDR3 is TGTGCCAGCAGCTTAGGACAGGGGGACACCGGGGAGCTGTTTTTT.

The chain couples TRBV10-3 to TRBJ2-7, with TRBD1 matching over 10 bases. The CDR3 sequence is 14 residues long. J lost 2 bases, V lost 6 bases, and 4 bases had no gene match. Germline loops: CDR1 ENHRY, CDR2 SYGVKD. The CDR3: CAIRGQGTAYEQYF. CDR3 bases: TGTGCCATCAGGGGACAGGGGACGGCCTACGAGCAGTACTTC.

Only one count was recorded for this clone. The chain couples TRBV11-2 to TRBJ2-1; TRBD2 matches at 7 bases. The CDR3 is made up of 17 amino acids. V shed 3 bases, J shed 4 bases, and the junction held 12 bases outside the gene matches. Germline V CDR1 and CDR2: SGHAT, FQNNGV. CDR3 sequence reads: CASSFRFRRESYNEQFF. CDR3 nucleotide sequence: TGTGCCAGCAGCTTCAGATTTAGGCGGGAGTCTTACAATGAGCAGTTCTTC.

The V gene is TRBV19, the J gene TRBJ2-1; D is unclear. Germline values: CDR1 LNHDA, CDR2 SQIVND (reference sequence). This CDR3 comprises 11 residues. V was shortened by 7 bases and J by 4 bases, with 5 bases between the two germline ends. The CDR3 DNA sequence: TGTGCCAGTACCATGTACAATGAGCAGTTCTTC. This encodes CASTMYNEQFF.

The chain combines TRBV5-4 with TRBJ2-6; D not certain. The CDR3 runs 17 residues. Germline V gene lookup returns CDR1 SGHNT and CDR2 YYREEE (reference sequence). Between the trimmed V and J ends, which lost 1 base and 1 base, there was a span of 12 bases. The CDR3 reads CASSLPETVSGANVLTF. The CDR3 DNA sequence: TGTGCCAGCAGCTTGCCGGAAACAGTATCTGGGGCCAACGTCCTGACTTTC.

This chain joins TRBV6-5 and TRBJ1-3, with unresolved D. The germline V and J ends were trimmed by 6 bases and 0 bases, with 9 bases remaining between them. This CDR3 has 14 amino acids. CDR1 and CDR2 from the germline V gene are MNHEY and SVGAGI. The CDR3 DNA reads TGTGCCAGCAGCCGACTGCTCTCTGGAAACACCATATATTTT. Encoded protein: CASSRLLSGNTIYF.

DNA of the CDR3: TGCAGCTGCAGGGCGAACACCGGGGAGCTGTTTTTT. Translated, it gives CSCRANTGELFF. The chain recombines TRBV29-1 with TRBJ2-2; D may be TRBD1 (5 bases). The germline V gene encodes CDR1 SQVTM and CDR2 ANQGSEA. The V end lost 8 bases, the J end lost 0 bases, and 7 bases lay between the germline ends. This CDR3 region has 12 residues.

The chain carries TRBV10-3 and TRBJ2-1; 12 bases agree with TRBD1. The CDR3 consists of 15 residues. Trimming removed 3 bases from V and 9 bases from J; junction bases left unmatched: 6. Germline CDR1 reads ENHRY; CDR2 reads SYGVKD. The CDR3 protein is CAISDLGQGASEQFF. The DNA for the CDR3 is TGTGCCATCAGTGATTTGGGACAGGGGGCTTCTGAGCAGTTCTTC.

This clone occurred a few times. The gene calls are TRBV12-5 and TRBJ2-7; 10 nucleotides align to TRBD2. Germline CDR1 is LGHNT and CDR2 is FRNRAP. J lost 0 bases, V lost 0 bases, and 2 bases had no gene match. This CDR3 is 16 amino acids long. CDR3 loop: CASGLVLAGSSYEQYF. CDR3 bases: TGTGCTAGTGGTTTGGTACTAGCGGGGAGCTCCTACGAGCAGTACTTC.

This clone was seen a few times. The CDR3 bases are TGTGCCAGCAGCAAAGCGGGAGGGCCTGAGGAGCAGTACTTC. Protein product: CASSKAGGPEEQYF. This chain uses TRBV21-1 with TRBJ2-7; TRBD2, the D gene given by the table, was not confirmed from the DNA. TRBV21-1 is a documented pseudogene. The CDR3 has 14 residues.

The V and J genes are TRBV28 and TRBJ1-5, with D uncertain. The CDR3 has 14 amino acids. CDR1 MDHEN and CDR2 SYDVKM come from the germline V gene. Trimming pared 2 bases from V and 4 bases from J, leaving 9 bases between. This CDR3 is CASSLHSANQPQHF. The CDR3 region has the DNA TGTGCCAGCAGTTTACATAGTGCTAATCAGCCCCAGCATTTT.

The chain joins TRBV29-1 to TRBJ2-7, with a possible D match to TRBD2 (6 bases). This CDR3 has 13 residues. CDR1 SQVTM and CDR2 ANQGSEA come from the germline V gene. The CDR3 bases are TGCAGTATTATGGGGGGAGTAACCTACGAGCAGTACTTC. Its translation: CSIMGGVTYEQYF.

This clone was detected once. The chain is built from TRBV4-1 and TRBJ2-5; 8 positions match TRBD2. With 3 bases clipped from V and 3 bases from J, the junction kept 9 bases outside the gene matches. Germline lookup yields CDR1 MGHRA and CDR2 YSYEKL. The CDR3 runs 16 residues. The CDR3 spells CASSHRTGGSEETQYF. The CDR3 region has the DNA TGCGCCAGCAGCCATAGGACGGGGGGGAGTGAAGAGACCCAGTACTTC.

The chain is built from TRBV18 and TRBJ1-1; 8 bases fit TRBD1. There are 14 residues in the CDR3. CDR1 is KGHSH, CDR2 LQKENI, per germline. The V segment lost 3 bases and the J segment 4 bases; nucleotides outside the gene matches: 4. The CDR3 bases are TGTGCCAGCTCACCCAGGACAGGGTCCACTGAAGCTTTCTTT. Translated, it gives CASSPRTGSTEAFF.

This clone was seen a single time. J is TRBJ1-2 and V is TRBV28; 10 bases are a match to TRBD1. The ends lost 2 bases at V and 4 bases at J; junction bases unmatched: 1. The CDR3 loop spans 14 amino acids. Germline CDR1 reads MDHEN; CDR2 reads SYDVKM. The CDR3 region has the DNA TGTGCCAGCAGTTTAGGGACAGGGGTCTATGGCTACACCTTC. Translated: CASSLGTGVYGYTF.

This clone was detected once. The J gene is TRBJ2-3, the V gene TRBV9; TRBD2 aligns across 12 bases. Unmatched junction bases numbered 4, after V lost 5 bases and J lost 3 bases. The CDR3 totals 15 residues. CDR1 SGDLS and CDR2 YYNGEE come from the germline V gene. CDR3 in amino acids: CASRQGTSGTDTQYF. The CDR3 DNA is TGTGCCAGCAGGCAGGGGACTAGCGGGACAGATACGCAGTATTTT.

This chain connects TRBV7-9 to TRBJ2-2; D ambiguous. Trimming stripped 3 bases from V and 4 bases from J, with 9 bases between. The length of the CDR3 is 14 residues. CDR1 is SEHNR, CDR2 FQNEAQ, per germline (reference sequence). CDR3 region: CASSLAVTTGELFF. The DNA for the CDR3 is TGTGCCAGCAGCTTGGCAGTTACCACCGGGGAGCTGTTTTTT.

This clone appeared once. J is TRBJ1-5 and V is TRBV5-6; TRBD1 aligns across 7 bases. After removal of 2 bases from V and 4 bases from J, the junction contained 6 bases not matched to a gene. Germline values: CDR1 SGHDT, CDR2 YYEEEE. The CDR3 is 15 residues long. In DNA, the CDR3 is TGTGCCAGCAGCTTTTTTCCAGGGGGTAATCAGCCCCAGCATTTT. It encodes CASSFFPGGNQPQHF.

The chain recombines TRBV27 with TRBJ1-1; D remains unclear. V was clipped by 2 bases and J by 4 bases, with 11 bases between them. In germline, CDR1 is MNHEY, CDR2 SMNVEV (reference sequence). The CDR3 totals 14 residues. The CDR3 loop is CASSLIPGFTEAFF. CDR3 in DNA: TGTGCCAGCAGTTTAATTCCGGGGTTCACTGAAGCTTTCTTT.

The CDR3 DNA follows: TGTGCCAGCAGTTTCCCGGACAGGCTCAGCGAGCAGTACTTC. Its translation is CASSFPDRLSEQYF. The chain uses TRBV27 and TRBJ2-7; 7 bases agree with TRBD1. J lost 6 bases, V lost 3 bases, and 8 bases had no gene match. The length of the CDR3 is 14 residues. In germline, CDR1 is MNHEY, CDR2 SMNVEV (reference sequence).

The chain carries TRBV5-6 and TRBJ1-2; 7 positions agree with TRBD1. V trimming: 1 base; J trimming: 5 bases; junction bases outside the gene matches: 5. The CDR3 covers 14 residues. From germline, CDR1 is SGHDT and CDR2 YYEEEE. The CDR3 DNA reads TGTGCCAGCAGCTTGACGGGACAGCATTATGGCTACACCTTC. Residues: CASSLTGQHYGYTF.

The rearrangement joins TRBV19 to TRBJ1-2; tentatively, D is TRBD1 (5 bases). Germline V gene sequence: CDR1 LNHDA, CDR2 SQIVND (reference sequence). Deletions cut 10 bases from V and 4 bases from J, with 13 bases between. The CDR3 sequence is 12 residues long. For the CDR3, the DNA is TGTGCCATCTCCGCGGGGCCCTATGGCTACACCTTC. It codes for CAISAGPYGYTF.

The chain has TRBV28 and TRBJ2-2; tentatively, D is TRBD2 (6 bases). This CDR3 is built from 14 residues. Trimming shortened V by 6 bases and J by 1 base, and 9 bases separated the two germline ends. The germline V gene encodes CDR1 MDHEN and CDR2 SYDVKM. The CDR3 is CASSLSGNTGELFF. CDR3 nucleotides: TGTGCCAGCAGCCTTAGCGGGAACACCGGGGAGCTGTTTTTT.

The rearrangement uses TRBV11-3 and TRBJ1-2; 10 nucleotides align to TRBD1. J was trimmed by 4 bases and V by 4 bases; bases with no gene match: 6. Germline CDR1 SGHNT, CDR2 YENEEA. The CDR3 length is 15 residues. CDR3 in DNA: TGTGCCAGCAGCTGTGGGACAGGGGTCTTCTATGGCTACACCTTC. This codes for CASSCGTGVFYGYTF.

This chain connects TRBV6-1 to TRBJ2-7; D may be TRBD1 (6 bases). Germline CDR1 is MNHNS and CDR2 is SASEGT. The CDR3 consists of 13 residues. V lost 6 bases and J 1 base, leaving 10 bases between the germline ends. As DNA, the CDR3 is TGTGCCAGCAGAAAGACAGGATCCTACGAGCAGTACTTC. Translation gives CASRKTGSYEQYF.